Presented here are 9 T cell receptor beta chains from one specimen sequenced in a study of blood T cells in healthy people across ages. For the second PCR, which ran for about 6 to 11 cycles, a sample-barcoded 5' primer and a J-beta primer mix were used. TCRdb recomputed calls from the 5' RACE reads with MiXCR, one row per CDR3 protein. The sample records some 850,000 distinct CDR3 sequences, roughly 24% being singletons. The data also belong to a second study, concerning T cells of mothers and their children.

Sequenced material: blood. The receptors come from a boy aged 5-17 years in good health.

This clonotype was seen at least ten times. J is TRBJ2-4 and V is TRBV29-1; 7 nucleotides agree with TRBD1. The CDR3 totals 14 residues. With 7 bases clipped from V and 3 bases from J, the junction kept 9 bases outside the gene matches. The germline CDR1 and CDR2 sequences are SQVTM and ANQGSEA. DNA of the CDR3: TGCAGCGCCCGAGACAGGGAAAACAAAAACATTCAGTACTTC. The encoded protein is CSARDRENKNIQYF.

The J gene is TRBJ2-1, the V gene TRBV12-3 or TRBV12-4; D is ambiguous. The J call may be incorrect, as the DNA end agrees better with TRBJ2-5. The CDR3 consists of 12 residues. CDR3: CASSFLPRTQYF. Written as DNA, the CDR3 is TGTGCCAGCAGTTTCTTGCCGAGGACCCAGTACTTC.

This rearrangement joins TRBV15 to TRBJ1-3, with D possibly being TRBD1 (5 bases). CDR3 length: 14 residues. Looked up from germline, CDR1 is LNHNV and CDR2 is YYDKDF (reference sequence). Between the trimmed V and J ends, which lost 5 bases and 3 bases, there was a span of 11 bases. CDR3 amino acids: CATSSTGFGNTIYF. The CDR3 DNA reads TGTGCCACCAGCTCTACAGGTTTTGGAAACACCATATATTTT.

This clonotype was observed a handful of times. The DNA for the CDR3 is TGTGCCAGCAGTTTCGCCCTCTCCTACGAGCAGTACTTC. It codes for CASSFALSYEQYF. J is TRBJ2-7 and V is TRBV12-3 or TRBV12-4; D unresolved. CDR3 size: 13 residues. Deletions cut 3 bases from V and 0 bases from J, with 6 bases between.

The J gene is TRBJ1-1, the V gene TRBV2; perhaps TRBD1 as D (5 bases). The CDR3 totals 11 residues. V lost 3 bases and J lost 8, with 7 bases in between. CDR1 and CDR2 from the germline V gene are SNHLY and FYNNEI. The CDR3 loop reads CASSEWGEAFF. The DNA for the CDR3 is TGTGCCAGCAGTGAGTGGGGGGAAGCTTTCTTT.

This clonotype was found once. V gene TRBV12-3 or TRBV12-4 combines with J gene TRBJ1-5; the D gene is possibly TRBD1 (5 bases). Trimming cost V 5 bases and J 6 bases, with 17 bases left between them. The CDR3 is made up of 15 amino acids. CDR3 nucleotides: TGTGCCAGCAGTAATACTAGGGGAATCGGTCAGCCCCAGCATTTT. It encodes CASSNTRGIGQPQHF.

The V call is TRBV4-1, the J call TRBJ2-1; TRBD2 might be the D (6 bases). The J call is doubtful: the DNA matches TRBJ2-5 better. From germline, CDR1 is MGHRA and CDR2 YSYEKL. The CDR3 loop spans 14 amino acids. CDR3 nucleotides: TGCGCCAGCAGCCAATCTTGGGGGGAAGAGACCCAGTACTTC. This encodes CASSQSWGEETQYF.

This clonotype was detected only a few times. This CDR3 reads CASRRNSYEQYF. The CDR3, as DNA: TGTGCCAGCAGGCGTAACAGTTACGAGCAGTACTTC. V and J are TRBV28 and TRBJ2-7, with D unclear. Germline CDR1 and CDR2: MDHEN and SYDVKM. This CDR3 region has 12 residues. V was pared by 6 bases and J by 4 bases, with 10 bases between.

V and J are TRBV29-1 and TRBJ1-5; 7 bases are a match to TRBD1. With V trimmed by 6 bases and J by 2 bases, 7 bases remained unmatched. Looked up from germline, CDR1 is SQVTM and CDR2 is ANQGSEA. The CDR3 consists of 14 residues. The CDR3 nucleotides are TGCAGCGTGTCAGGACAGGTCGGCAATCAGCCCCAGCATTTT. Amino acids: CSVSGQVGNQPQHF.